This T cell receptor beta chain originates from a study of cytomegalovirus exposure and HLA in healthy donors. Study-wide results and caveats: It was only CMV serostatus that was available as immune exposure information. The listing of 150 to 200 TCR beta chains classed them as cytomegalovirus-associated. Differences between HLA loci emerged in a later analysis of TCR association rates, with DRB1 most and HLA-C fewest.

A remark on this clone: Its specificity is not known. Other DNA sequences in the sample encode the same CDR3.

Germline V CDR1 and CDR2: SGHRS, YFSETQ. Trimming left V 0 bases short and J 0 bases short, with 9 bases between. This CDR3 has 15 residues. Donors showed nominal health when sampled, although they likely had unrecorded immune exposures. PCR primers comprised 60 Vbeta and 13 Jbeta primers. TCRdb's copy holds only in-frame clones and misses some; the assay was immunoSEQ multiplex PCR. Counted here are 110,000 to 150,000 clones, over 60% occurring once; the ten biggest clones make up about 1.7%. This receptor was identified in a woman aged 25 to 39 in good health and CMV-seronegative. Sample: PBMCs. The V gene is TRBV5-1, the J gene TRBJ1-1; no reliable D call. As DNA, the CDR3 is TGCGCCAGCAGCTTGGGTGCCGGGGTGAACACTGAAGCTTTCTTT. Protein: CASSLGAGVNTEAFF.